This TCR beta chain was captured in a study of shared clonotypes between healthy human individuals. In the study overall: Each donor's CD8 memory used one plate, CD8 naive two, each CD4 subset three.

Study conclusions and caveats: An anticipated effect of sequencing depth on clonotype sharing among donors was recognized.

Only in-frame clones appear in the TCRdb table, and some are missing; sequencing was by immunoSEQ multiplex PCR. The table shows around 2.1 million clones, with nearly 97% occurring only once. Points on this clone: Its antigen is undetermined.

CDR3 length: 15 amino acids. With V trimmed by 0 bases and J by 8 bases, 4 bases remained unmatched. The germline CDR1 and CDR2 sequences are SGHRS and YFSETQ. The sequence derives from a man between 18 and 35 years old in good health. J is TRBJ1-6 and V is TRBV5-1, with 8 bases identical to TRBD1. Sequences were obtained from naive CD4+ T cells sorted from blood. Subset noted: CD45RA+ positively selected. In DNA, the CDR3 is TGCGCCAGCAGCTTGGATACGGACAGGGATTCACCCCTCCACTTT. Its protein is CASSLDTDRDSPLHF. The variable domain in full, completed from reference TRBV5-1 and TRBJ1-6, reads KAGVTQTPRYLIKTRGQQVTLSCSPISGHRSVSWYQQTPGQGLQFLFEYFSETQRNKGNFPGRFSGRQFSNSRSEMNVSTLELGDSALYLCASSLDTDRDSPLHFGNGTRLTVT.